Following are 18 T cell receptor beta chains from one sample sequenced in a study of beta chain features in type 1 diabetes. Reverse transcription of all isolated RNA meant that expressed TCRB transcripts were sequenced. Clones were sequenced by immunoSEQ multiplex PCR, and TCRdb holds only the in-frame ones, with some missing. The sample shows 200,000 to 250,000 clones, approximately 14% of them seen only once. The sample taken for sequencing was naive CD4+ T cells from blood. The receptors derive from a woman aged 35 to 49 in good health.

This clone has just a few counts. The chain has TRBV7-2 and TRBJ1-1; possible D gene TRBD1, 5 bases. The CDR3 covers 14 residues. Germline V gene lookup returns CDR1 SGHTA and CDR2 FQGNSA. The V end lost 1 base, the J end lost 3 bases, and 9 bases lay between the germline ends. CDR3 bases: TGTGCCAGCAGCTTAGAGGGGTGGGACACTGAAGCTTTCTTT. This translates into CASSLEGWDTEAFF. The entire variable domain, with the rest obtained from reference TRBV7-2 and TRBJ1-1, is as follows: GAGVSQSPSNKVTEKGKDVELRCDPISGHTALYWYRQSLGQGLEFLIYFQGNSAPDKSGLPSDRFSAERTGGSVSTLTIQRTQQEDSAVYLCASSLEGWDTEAFFGQGTRLTVV.

V and J are TRBV7-9 and TRBJ2-2; tentative D call: TRBD1 (5 bases). With 2 bases removed from V and 8 bases from J, the gap between germline ends came to 9 bases. Germline V gene data show CDR1 as SEHNR and CDR2 as FQNEAQ (reference sequence). The CDR3 runs 13 residues. The CDR3 reads CASSLQGTGELFF. The CDR3 DNA follows: TGTGCCAGCAGCTTACAGGGAACGGGGGAGCTGTTTTTT.

The chain's CDR3 is CASSQVGGAKNEQFF. CDR3 nucleotides: TGTGCCAGCAGCCAGGTCGGGGGGGCGAAGAATGAGCAGTTCTTC. The chain carries TRBV27 and TRBJ2-1; 8 nucleotides align to TRBD2. CDR1 is MNHEY and CDR2 is SMNVEV in the germline V gene (reference sequence). Trimming cost V 6 bases and J 7 bases; bases outside gene matches: 11. This CDR3 is built from 15 residues.

The J gene is TRBJ1-1, the V gene TRBV10-2, with a weak D call TRBD1 (5 bases). The V gene's germline CDR1 is WSHSY and CDR2 SAAADI. The CDR3 contains 14 residues. V lost 0 bases to trimming and J lost 1 base, with 6 bases between them. The CDR3 nucleotides read TGCGCCAGCAGTGAGTCGGGGGGGAACACTGAAGCTTTCTTT. Protein: CASSESGGNTEAFF.

The chain combines TRBV9 with TRBJ2-4; D unclear. Germline V lookup: CDR1 SGDLS, CDR2 YYNGEE. Trimming left V 4 bases short and J 0 bases short, with 11 bases between. The CDR3 is 15 amino acids. CDR3 residues: CASSPGTQAKNIQYF. Written as DNA, the CDR3 is TGTGCCAGCAGCCCAGGAACTCAAGCCAAAAACATTCAGTACTTC.

The chain joins TRBV21-1 to TRBJ2-7; TRBD2 is taken as the D call from the table, unchecked against the DNA. TRBV21-1 constitutes a pseudogene. This CDR3 has 20 residues. This CDR3 is CASMKKARKERLAGAYEQYF. The CDR3 DNA sequence: TGTGCCAGCATGAAGAAGGCCCGGAAGGAACGACTAGCGGGGGCCTACGAGCAGTACTTC.

This clone was detected only a few times. The same CDR3 also results from other DNA sequences found in this sample. J is TRBJ2-5 and V is TRBV5-1, with TRBD1 matching over 9 bases. The J segment lost 5 bases and the V segment lost 4 bases, leaving 6 bases of the junction unmatched. The CDR3 runs 14 residues. Germline V lookup: CDR1 SGHRS, CDR2 YFSETQ. The CDR3 DNA sequence: TGCGCCAGCAGCCCACAGGGGGCTCAGGAGACCCAGTACTTC. It is translated as CASSPQGAQETQYF. The full variable domain, with the rest looked up from reference TRBV5-1 and TRBJ2-5, is KAGVTQTPRYLIKTRGQQVTLSCSPISGHRSVSWYQQTPGQGLQFLFEYFSETQRNKGNFPGRFSGRQFSNSRSEMNVSTLELGDSALYLCASSPQGAQETQYFGPGTRLLVL.

This clone has a count of ten or more. The gene calls are TRBV2 and TRBJ2-1; TRBD2 might be the D (5 bases). The V end lost 8 bases, the J end lost 7 bases, and 6 bases lay between the germline ends. This CDR3 comprises 10 residues. CDR1 and CDR2 (germline): SNHLY, FYNNEI. The CDR3 reads CASGRNEQFF. CDR3 sequence (DNA): TGTGCCAGCGGGAGAAATGAGCAGTTCTTC.

The chain couples TRBV7-9 to TRBJ1-1, with D uncertain. Germline CDR1 reads SEHNR; CDR2 reads FQNEAQ (reference sequence). The CDR3 has 15 amino acids. The V gene lost 2 bases and the J gene lost 7 bases, with 17 bases spanning the gap. CDR3 in DNA: TGTGCCAGCAGCTTAATGGGCTACCGTTCTATTGAAGCTTTCTTT. Its translation: CASSLMGYRSIEAFF.

This clone was counted a few times. This sequence joins TRBV4-3 and TRBJ2-1; a weak D match, TRBD1 (6 bases). The germline gives CDR1 LGHNA, CDR2 YSLEER. V lost 5 bases and J 3 bases, leaving 11 bases between the germline ends. This CDR3 comprises 14 residues. The DNA of the CDR3 is TGCGCCAGCAGCTCCGGGACACACTACAATGAGCAGTTCTTC. It codes for CASSSGTHYNEQFF.

This clone was found a few times. J is TRBJ2-1 and V is TRBV14, with TRBD1 matching 8 bases. The V gene's germline CDR1 is SGHDN and CDR2 FVKESK. V lost 4 bases, J lost 8 bases, and 16 bases stayed unmatched. The CDR3 sequence is 17 residues long. CDR3: CASSPYSTRKDRDEQFF. DNA of the CDR3: TGTGCCAGCAGCCCCTACTCAACTAGGAAGGACAGGGATGAGCAGTTCTTC. The full variable domain, rest sourced from reference TRBV14 and TRBJ2-1, is EAGVTQFPSHSVIEKGQTVTLRCDPISGHDNLYWYRRVMGKEIKFLLHFVKESKQDESGMPNNRFLAERTGGTYSTLKVQPAELEDSGVYFCASSPYSTRKDRDEQFFGPGTRLTVL.

The rearrangement links TRBV6-6 to TRBJ1-2; 7 bases are a match to TRBD1. The V gene end was trimmed by 10 bases and the J gene end by 0 bases; junction bases not matched to a gene: 11. From germline, CDR1 is MNHNY and CDR2 SVGAGI (reference sequence). The CDR3 is made up of 15 amino acids. CDR3 in amino acids: CATDLLGGANYGYTF. In nucleotides, the CDR3 is TGTGCCACCGACCTCCTAGGGGGCGCTAACTATGGCTACACCTTC.

This clone was seen a few times. In the same sample, other DNA sequences code for this CDR3. This chain links TRBV5-1 with TRBJ2-5; 9 bases map to TRBD1. CDR3 length equals 14 residues. V was clipped by 2 bases and J by 5 bases; unmatched bases: 4. From germline, CDR1 is SGHRS and CDR2 YFSETQ. CDR3 amino acids: CASSLQGAGETQYF. The CDR3 nucleotides are TGCGCCAGCAGCTTACAGGGGGCAGGGGAGACCCAGTACTTC.

There are a few counts of this clone. V gene TRBV7-8 combines with J gene TRBJ1-2; 8 bases line up with TRBD1. CDR1 is SGHVS and CDR2 is FQNEAQ in the germline V gene. This CDR3 has 14 amino acids. V lost 3 bases and J lost 4; bases outside the gene matches: 4. As DNA, the CDR3 is TGTGCCAGCAGCTTCAGGGGGCGGTCCTATGGCTACACCTTC. Its protein is CASSFRGRSYGYTF.

This clone turned up a few times. The chain carries TRBV15 and TRBJ1-4; weak D call: TRBD1 (5 bases). In germline, CDR1 is LNHNV, CDR2 YYDKDF (reference sequence). This CDR3 has 15 amino acids. Trimming stripped 0 bases from V and 2 bases from J, with 7 bases between. The CDR3 region has the DNA TGTGCCACCAGCAGAGATCAGGGCACTAATGAAAAACTGTTTTTT. Translated, it gives CATSRDQGTNEKLFF.

This clone was counted at least ten times. Here the CDR3 DNA reads TGCGCCAGCAGCCAAGCGGACAGGGAATCTAGTGAGCAGTTCTTC. This encodes CASSQADRESSEQFF. V gene TRBV23-1 combines with J gene TRBJ2-1, with 8 bases matching TRBD1. TRBV23-1 counts as an open reading frame of uncertain function. The CDR3 is made up of 15 amino acids. J lost 9 bases, V lost 6 bases, and 13 bases had no gene match.

This clone showed up just a few times. The chain is built from TRBV4-2 and TRBJ2-7; 7 positions match TRBD2. Losses at the gene ends were 0 bases for V and 2 bases for J; bases not matched to a gene: 10. The CDR3 is 17 residues long. Germline loops: CDR1 LGHNA, CDR2 YNFKEQ. DNA of the CDR3: TGTGCCAGCAGCCAAGATCTCCTTGCGGGGGTGACCTACGAGCAGTACTTC. This gives the protein CASSQDLLAGVTYEQYF.

The chain recombines TRBV6-5 with TRBJ1-3; the D gene is possibly TRBD1 (5 bases). From germline, CDR1 is MNHEY and CDR2 SVGAGI. The germline V and J ends were trimmed by 3 bases and 0 bases, with 12 bases remaining between them. This CDR3 spans 16 amino acids. This chain's CDR3 is CASSYGGEGSGNTIYF. The CDR3 DNA reads TGTGCCAGCAGTTATGGGGGGGAAGGCTCTGGAAACACCATATATTTT.